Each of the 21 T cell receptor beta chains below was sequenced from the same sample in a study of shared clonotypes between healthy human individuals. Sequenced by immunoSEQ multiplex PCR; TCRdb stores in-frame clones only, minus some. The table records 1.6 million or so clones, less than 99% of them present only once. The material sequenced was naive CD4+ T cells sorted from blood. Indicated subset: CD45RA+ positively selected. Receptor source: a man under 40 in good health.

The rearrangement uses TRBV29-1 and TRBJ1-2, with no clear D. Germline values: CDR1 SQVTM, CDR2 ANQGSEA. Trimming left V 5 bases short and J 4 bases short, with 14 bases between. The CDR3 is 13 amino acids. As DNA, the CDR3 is TGCAGCGTTCCCCACAGCTCATTCTATGGCTACACCTTC. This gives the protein CSVPHSSFYGYTF. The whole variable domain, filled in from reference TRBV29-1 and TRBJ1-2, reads SAVISQKPSRDICQRGTSLTIQCQVDSQVTMMFWYRQQPGQSLTLIATANQGSEATYESGFVIDKFPISRPNLTFSTLTVSNMSPEDSSIYLCSVPHSSFYGYTFGSGTRLTVV.

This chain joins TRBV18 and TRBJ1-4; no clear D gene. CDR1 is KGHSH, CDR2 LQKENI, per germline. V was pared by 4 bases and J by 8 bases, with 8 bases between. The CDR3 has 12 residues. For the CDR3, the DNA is TGTGCCAGCTCACGACCGCGGGAAAAACTGTTTTTT. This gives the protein CASSRPREKLFF.

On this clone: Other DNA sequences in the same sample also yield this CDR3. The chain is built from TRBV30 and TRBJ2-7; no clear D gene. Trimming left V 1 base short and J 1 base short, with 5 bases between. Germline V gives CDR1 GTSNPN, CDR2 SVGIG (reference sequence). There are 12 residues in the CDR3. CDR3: CAWSGPSYEQYF. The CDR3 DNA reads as TGTGCCTGGAGTGGACCTTCCTACGAGCAGTACTTC.

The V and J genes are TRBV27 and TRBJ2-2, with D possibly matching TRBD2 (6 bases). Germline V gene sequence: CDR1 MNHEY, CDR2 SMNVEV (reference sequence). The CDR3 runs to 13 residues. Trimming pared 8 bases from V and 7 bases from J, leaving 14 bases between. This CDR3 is CASGLAHGGELFF. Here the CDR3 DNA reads TGTGCCAGCGGTCTAGCGCATGGCGGGGAGCTGTTTTTT.

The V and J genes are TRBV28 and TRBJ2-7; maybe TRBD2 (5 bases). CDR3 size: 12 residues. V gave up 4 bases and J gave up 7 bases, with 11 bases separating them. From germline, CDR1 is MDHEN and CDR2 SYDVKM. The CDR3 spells CASSSPRREQYF. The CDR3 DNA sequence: TGTGCCAGCAGTTCCCCTCGGAGGGAGCAGTACTTC.

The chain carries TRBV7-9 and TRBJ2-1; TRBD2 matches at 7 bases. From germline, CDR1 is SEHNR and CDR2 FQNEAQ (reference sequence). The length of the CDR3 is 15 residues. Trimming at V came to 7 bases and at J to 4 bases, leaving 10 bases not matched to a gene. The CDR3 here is CASIATSKSYNEQFF. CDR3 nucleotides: TGTGCCAGCATCGCGACTAGCAAATCTTACAATGAGCAGTTCTTC. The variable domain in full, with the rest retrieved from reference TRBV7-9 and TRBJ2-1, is DTGVSQNPRHKITKRGQNVTFRCDPISEHNRLYWYRQTLGQGPEFLTYFQNEAQLEKSRLLSDRFSAERPKGSFSTLEIQRTEQGDSAMYLCASIATSKSYNEQFFGPGTRLTVL.

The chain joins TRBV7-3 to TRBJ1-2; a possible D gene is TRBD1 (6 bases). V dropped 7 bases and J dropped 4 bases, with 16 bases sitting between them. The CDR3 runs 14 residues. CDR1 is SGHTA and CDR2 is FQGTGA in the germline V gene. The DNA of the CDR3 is TGTGCCAGCACCCGGGTGGGGGGCGGCTATGGCTACACCTTC. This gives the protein CASTRVGGGYGYTF.

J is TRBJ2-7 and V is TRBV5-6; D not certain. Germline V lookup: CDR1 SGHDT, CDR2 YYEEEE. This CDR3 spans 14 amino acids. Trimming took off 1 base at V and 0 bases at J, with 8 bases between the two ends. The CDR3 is CASSLSGDSYEQYF. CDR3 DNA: TGTGCCAGCAGCTTGAGTGGGGACTCCTACGAGCAGTACTTC.

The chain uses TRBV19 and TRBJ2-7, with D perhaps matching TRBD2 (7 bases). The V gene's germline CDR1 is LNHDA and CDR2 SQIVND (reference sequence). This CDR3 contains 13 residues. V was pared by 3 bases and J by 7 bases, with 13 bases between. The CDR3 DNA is TGTGCCAGTAGTATCCGGGGGGCTAGGGAGCAGTACTTC. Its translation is CASSIRGAREQYF.

As DNA, the CDR3 is TGCAGCGTTGAAGAGATCGGAAGGGGGACACATACGCAGTATTTT. It translates to CSVEEIGRGTHTQYF. This chain joins TRBV29-1 and TRBJ2-3; D might be TRBD1 (6 bases). The germline V gene has CDR1 SQVTM and CDR2 ANQGSEA. The CDR3 has 15 amino acids. V was clipped by 0 bases and J by 7 bases, with 17 bases between them.

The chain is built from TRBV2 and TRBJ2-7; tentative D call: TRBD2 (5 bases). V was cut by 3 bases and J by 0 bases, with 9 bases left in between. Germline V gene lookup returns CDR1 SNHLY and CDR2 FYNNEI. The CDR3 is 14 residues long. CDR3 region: CASSERRFSYEQYF. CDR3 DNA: TGTGCCAGCAGTGAGAGGAGGTTCTCCTACGAGCAGTACTTC.

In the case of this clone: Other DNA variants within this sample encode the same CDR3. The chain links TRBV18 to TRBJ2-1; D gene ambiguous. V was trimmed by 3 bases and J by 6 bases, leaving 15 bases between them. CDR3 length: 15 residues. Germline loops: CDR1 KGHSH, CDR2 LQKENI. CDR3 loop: CASSPLGPPSNEQFF. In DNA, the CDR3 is TGTGCCAGCTCACCTCTCGGGCCCCCTAGCAATGAGCAGTTCTTC.

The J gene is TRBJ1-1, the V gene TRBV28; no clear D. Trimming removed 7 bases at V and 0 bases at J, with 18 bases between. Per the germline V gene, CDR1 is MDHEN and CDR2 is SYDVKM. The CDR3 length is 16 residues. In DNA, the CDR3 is TGTGCCAGCACCGAAGGGCTGAGAGGCATGAACACTGAAGCTTTCTTT. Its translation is CASTEGLRGMNTEAFF.

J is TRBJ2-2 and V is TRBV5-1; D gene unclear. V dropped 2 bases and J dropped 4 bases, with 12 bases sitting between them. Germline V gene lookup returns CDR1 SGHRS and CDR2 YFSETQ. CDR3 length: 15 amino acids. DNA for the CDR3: TGCGCCAGCAGCTTTGCGGAGTCTCTCACCGGGGAGCTGTTTTTT. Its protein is CASSFAESLTGELFF.

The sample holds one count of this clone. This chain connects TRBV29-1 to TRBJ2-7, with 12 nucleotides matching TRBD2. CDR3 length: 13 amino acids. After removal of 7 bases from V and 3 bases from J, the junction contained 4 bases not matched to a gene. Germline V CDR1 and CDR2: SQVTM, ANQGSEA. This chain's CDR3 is CSARTSGDYEQYF. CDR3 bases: TGCAGCGCAAGGACTAGCGGGGACTACGAGCAGTACTTC.

The DNA for the CDR3 is TGTGCCAGCAGTTTCCAGGACTTTTCCTACGAGCAGTACTTC. Encoded protein: CASSFQDFSYEQYF. The chain has TRBV28 and TRBJ2-7; D is perhaps TRBD2 (5 bases). Trimming pared 3 bases from V and 1 base from J, leaving 10 bases between. The CDR3 contains 14 residues. Germline V gene sequence: CDR1 MDHEN, CDR2 SYDVKM. The full variable domain, completed using reference TRBV28 and TRBJ2-7, is DVKVTQSSRYLVKRTGEKVFLECVQDMDHENMFWYRQDPGLGLRLIYFSYDVKMKEKGDIPEGYSVSREKKERFSLILESASTNQTSMYLCASSFQDFSYEQYFGPGTRLTVT.

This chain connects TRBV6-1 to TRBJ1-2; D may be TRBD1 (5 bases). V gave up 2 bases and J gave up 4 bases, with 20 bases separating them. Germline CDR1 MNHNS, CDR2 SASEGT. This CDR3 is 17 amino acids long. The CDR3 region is CASSETDSRPTVYGYTF. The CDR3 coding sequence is TGTGCCAGCAGTGAAACAGACAGCCGACCCACGGTCTATGGCTACACCTTC.

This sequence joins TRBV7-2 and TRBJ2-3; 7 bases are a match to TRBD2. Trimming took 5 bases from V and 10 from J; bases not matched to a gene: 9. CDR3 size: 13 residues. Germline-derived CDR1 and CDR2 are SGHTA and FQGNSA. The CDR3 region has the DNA TGTGCCAGCAGCCCCCGTCTAGCGGTGGCGCAGTATTTT. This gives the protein CASSPRLAVAQYF.

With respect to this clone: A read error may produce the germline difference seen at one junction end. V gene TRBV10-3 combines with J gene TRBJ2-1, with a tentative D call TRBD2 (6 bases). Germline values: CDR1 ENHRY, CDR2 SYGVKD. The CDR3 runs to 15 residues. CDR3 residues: CAISDPRRDSSRLVF. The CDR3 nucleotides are TGTGCCATCAGCGACCCACGCCGGGACTCATCACGGCTGGTCTTC.

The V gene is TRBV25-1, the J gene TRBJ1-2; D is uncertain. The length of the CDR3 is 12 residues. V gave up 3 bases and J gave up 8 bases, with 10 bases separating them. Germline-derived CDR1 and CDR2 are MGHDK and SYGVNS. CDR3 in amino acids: CASSESPGGYTF. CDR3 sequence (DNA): TGTGCCAGCAGTGAGTCCCCGGGGGGCTACACCTTC.

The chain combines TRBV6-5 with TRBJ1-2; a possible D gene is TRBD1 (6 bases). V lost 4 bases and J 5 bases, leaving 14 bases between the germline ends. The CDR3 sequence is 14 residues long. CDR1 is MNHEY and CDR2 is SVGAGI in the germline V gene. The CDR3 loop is CASSWGAVGYGYTF. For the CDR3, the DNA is TGTGCCAGCAGTTGGGGGGCAGTAGGGTATGGCTACACCTTC.